This T cell receptor (beta chain) originates from a study of blood T cell repertoires in COVID-19. Overall study context: Samples representing acute and convalescent COVID-19 were sourced from the United States, Italy and Spain.

Using immunoSEQ multiplex PCR, the repertoire was profiled, and TCRdb retains in-frame clones only, with some absent. The sample yields approximately 200,000 clones, 84% seen once. The germline V and J ends were trimmed by 5 bases and 0 bases, with 13 bases remaining between them. The CDR3 loop spans 15 amino acids. Germline CDR1 and CDR2: SGHTA and FQGNSA. This clonotype originated in a woman aged 30 to 39 who had recovered from COVID-19. The chain has TRBV7-2 and TRBJ1-1; D uncertain. Input material: peripheral blood. The CDR3 region is CASSQRDGMNTEAFF. DNA for the CDR3: TGTGCCAGCAGCCAACGCGACGGGATGAACACTGAAGCTTTCTTT.